This T cell receptor beta chain originates from a study of cytomegalovirus exposure and HLA in healthy donors (dated by TCRdb to between 2016 and 2019). Background for the entire study: According to a later analysis, the approximately 120 validation repertoires were produced on the same platform as the 666 repertoires of the first cohort. Along with the approximately 650-subject first cohort, a separate validation cohort of some 130 different subjects was used. The study aimed to test whether signatures of past pathogen exposure could be identified by cataloging public T cell receptors. To predict cytomegalovirus infection status, the study combined high-throughput TCR immunosequencing, statistical association of individual TCRs with disease status, and machine learning.

The donors were included in the validation cohort of some 110 subjects, a group kept apart from the roughly 670-subject first cohort. Here is what the overall study found, with its caveats: All 110 or so repertoires were used to score co-occurrence in the validation cohort in a later analysis, because that analysis had no HLA typing for the cohort. In both the original and validation cohorts, the classifier was reported to diagnose cytomegalovirus status with high specificity and sensitivity. According to the authors, the approach could potentially be generalized to other disease states and immunological phenotypes. In vitro tests confirmed that a few of the cytomegalovirus-associated TCR beta chains recognize cytomegalovirus antigens. Of the cluster scores, 90% to 95% were above 0 in a later analysis, which found that TCRs clustered in the first cohort also tended to co-occur in the 95 to 150 validation repertoires. A total of about 150 TCR beta chains were listed by the study as associated with cytomegalovirus. Most TCR sequences were observed very rarely across donors, whereas some public TCRs were present in many individuals.

Library prep was done by the immunoSEQ multiplex PCR assay. The original methods were these. To diagnose cytomegalovirus status from the catalog of TCR beta chain sequences, a statistical classification framework was built. TCRdb carries this immuneACCESS record with in-frame sequences only. Its versions omit some clonotypes, under half of them owing to an unresolved V gene in the studies checked, with the rest unexplained. Clone size and V and J calls were adopted from that table, with D and trimming inferred from the DNA. The sample table records roughly 260,000 clones; nearly 90% of these occur just once. The ten largest clones add up to more than 0.35% of the sample. Notes on this clone: No cognate antigen has been identified for it. No qualities accompany the bases; no much larger clone lies one base away.

Sequences were obtained from PBMCs. This TCR came from a woman aged 18-30 years in good health and CMV-seronegative.

The nucleotides are TGTGCCAGCAGCTTAGTAACTAGCTTAGATACGCAGTATTTT. Translated, it reads CASSLVTSLDTQYF. Rearrangement joined TRBV7-9 to TRBJ2-3; TRBD2 is possibly the D segment (6 matching bases). From its cysteine to its phenylalanine, the CDR3 spans 14 amino acids. Solely the CDR3 DNA is kept, with 42 bases framed from the first base. CDR1 and CDR2 (SEHNR, FQNEAQ) derive from the germline V gene (reference sequence). Cut back by 1 base and 5 bases, the V and J ends lie 10 bases apart.